These T cell receptor beta chains were read from a single sample in a study of blood T cell repertoires in COVID-19. Clones were sequenced by immunoSEQ multiplex PCR, and TCRdb holds only the in-frame ones, with some missing. Of roughly 200,000 clones listed, 80% to 90% are singletons. Source material: peripheral blood. The receptors shown here come from a human donor with active or convalescent COVID-19. The donor label of this sample is uncertain. Both conserved end residues are part of each CDR3. D genes are given only for firm matches. Clone size appears in some rows only: once, few, many, or a class for an expanded clone.

>TRBJ2-3|TRBV7-2|TRBD2|few
CASTPFRERGATSTDTQYF
TGTGCCAGCACCCCGTTTCGGGAGCGGGGGGCGACTAGCACAGATACGCAGTATTTT
>TRBJ1-2|TRBV7-9|TRBD1|-
CASSLTGTGLYGYTF
TGTGCCAGCAGCTTGACTGGGACAGGCCTCTATGGCTACACCTTC
>TRBJ1-2|TRBV6-5|-|-
CASSYATNYGYTF
TGTGCCAGCAGTTACGCTACTAACTATGGCTACACCTTC
>TRBJ2-5|TRBV4-2|-|-
CASSQDGDTGYQETQYF
TGTGCCAGCAGCCAAGATGGGGATACAGGGTACCAAGAGACCCAGTACTTC
>TRBJ2-7|TRBV19|TRBD1|-
CASSTSPGQGSAQYF
TGTGCCAGTAGTACTTCTCCGGGACAGGGATCTGCGCAGTACTTC
>TRBJ1-2|TRBV9|-|-
CASSEGTSNYGYTF
TGTGCCAGCAGCGAAGGGACATCTAACTATGGCTACACCTTC
>TRBJ2-1|TRBV10-3|TRBD2|-
CAISVLAGTDNEQFF
TGTGCCATCAGCGTACTAGCGGGAACAGACAATGAGCAGTTCTTC
>TRBJ2-7|TRBV7-9|TRBD1|few
CASSSATGPSYEQYF
TGTGCCAGCAGCAGTGCGACAGGGCCCTCCTACGAGCAGTACTTC
>TRBJ2-7|TRBV4-3|-|-
CASSQDIGGAYEQYF
TGCGCCAGCAGCCAAGATATAGGCGGGGCCTACGAGCAGTACTTC
>TRBJ2-5|TRBV5-1|TRBD2|-
CASSLELAGGGETQYF
TGCGCCAGCAGCTTGGAACTAGCGGGAGGGGGAGAGACCCAGTACTTC
>TRBJ1-1|TRBV12-5|-|-
CASGLTRNTEAFF
TGTGCTAGTGGTTTGACACGGAACACTGAAGCTTTCTTT
>TRBJ1-1|TRBV19|TRBD1|-
CASSNPSTGGGTEAFF
TGTGCCAGTAGTAATCCATCGACAGGGGGAGGCACTGAAGCTTTCTTT
>TRBJ2-7|TRBV4-2|-|-
CASSRDPRTQSYEQYF
TGTGCCAGCAGCCGAGACCCGAGGACACAGAGTTACGAGCAGTACTTC
>TRBJ2-2|TRBV9|-|-
CASSVGGGNTGELFF
TGTGCCAGCAGCGTAGGTGGCGGGAACACCGGGGAGCTGTTTTTT
>TRBJ1-6|TRBV25-1|-|once
CASSNSGHVSPLHF
TGTGCCAGCAGTAACTCGGGACACGTGTCACCCCTCCACTTT
>TRBJ2-7|TRBV19|TRBD1|-
CASSIEDRGYEQYF
TGTGCCAGTAGTATTGAGGACAGGGGCTACGAGCAGTACTTC
>TRBJ2-7|TRBV5-1|TRBD1|few
CASRDGTGPPYEQYF
TGCGCCAGCAGGGACGGGACAGGTCCCCCCTACGAGCAGTACTTC
>TRBJ1-3|TRBV19|-|-
CASSIEGAGNTIYF
TGTGCCAGTAGTATAGAGGGAGCTGGAAACACCATATATTTT
>TRBJ2-4|TRBV6-5|-|-
CASRQQGLGNIQYF
TGTGCCAGCAGGCAACAGGGCCTAGGGAACATTCAGTACTTC
>TRBJ1-5|TRBV28|TRBD1|-
CASSQRTGGNQPQHF
TGTGCCAGCAGTCAAAGGACAGGGGGCAATCAGCCCCAGCATTTT
>TRBJ1-2|TRBV25-1|TRBD1|-
CASGPGQGSYGYTF
TGTGCCAGCGGACCGGGACAGGGCTCCTATGGCTACACCTTC
>TRBJ2-1|TRBV10-3|TRBD1|-
CAISETLTGTALQFF
TGTGCCATCAGTGAGACTCTCACCGGGACAGCCTTGCAGTTCTTC
>TRBJ2-7|TRBV2|TRBD2|many
CASSGTTRDYEQYF
TGTGCCAGCTCCGGGACTACGCGAGACTACGAGCAGTACTTC
>TRBJ2-3|TRBV24-1|TRBD2|-
CATSTLAGGTDTQYF
TGTGCCACCAGTACCTTAGCGGGGGGCACAGATACGCAGTATTTT
>TRBJ1-2|TRBV4-2|TRBD1|-
CASSLTGTDGHYGYTF
TGTGCCAGCAGCCTTACCGGGACAGATGGCCATTATGGCTACACCTTC
>TRBJ1-1|TRBV9|TRBD1|once
CASSGNTGGKSTEAFF
TGTGCCAGCAGCGGCAACACAGGGGGGAAATCCACTGAAGCTTTCTTT
>TRBJ1-2|TRBV2|-|-
CASSDGAGPSNYGYTF
TGTGCCAGCAGTGACGGGGCGGGACCTTCGAACTATGGCTACACCTTC
>TRBJ2-1|TRBV5-4|-|-
CASSPERNNNEQFF
TGTGCCAGCAGCCCTGAGCGGAACAACAATGAGCAGTTCTTC
>TRBJ1-2|TRBV18|TRBD1|-
CASSSPGTVSPREYYGYTF
TGTGCCAGCTCATCACCCGGGACAGTCTCCCCTAGGGAGTACTATGGCTACACCTTC
>TRBJ1-5|TRBV5-1|TRBD1|-
CASSLASGGGQPQHF
TGCGCCAGCAGCTTGGCCTCAGGGGGAGGTCAGCCCCAGCATTTT
>TRBJ2-2|TRBV18|-|-
CASSQVQVSGELFF
TGTGCCAGCTCACAAGTTCAGGTATCCGGGGAGCTGTTTTTT
>TRBJ1-1|TRBV30|-|-
CAWRTAQNTEAFF
TGTGCCTGGAGGACAGCCCAAAACACTGAAGCTTTCTTT
>TRBJ1-2|TRBV30|-|-
CAWKTGEGGYTF
TGTGCCTGGAAAACGGGGGAAGGTGGCTACACCTTC
>TRBJ1-3|TRBV9|TRBD1|-
CASSVSNRGDTIYF
TGTGCCAGCAGCGTCTCGAACAGGGGCGACACCATATATTTT
>TRBJ1-4|TRBV7-9|TRBD1|few
CASSPTGGRNEKLFF
TGTGCCAGCAGCCCTACAGGGGGCCGTAATGAAAAACTGTTTTTT
>TRBJ1-5|TRBV5-8|-|-
CASSLRAQPQHF
TGTGCCAGCAGCCTGAGGGCGCAGCCCCAGCATTTT
>TRBJ2-7|TRBV6-6|TRBD2|-
CATSRASGGYEQYF
TGTGCCACGTCCCGGGCTAGCGGGGGCTACGAGCAGTACTTC
>TRBJ1-2|TRBV9|TRBD1|-
CASSVTTGGNYGYTF
TGTGCCAGCAGCGTAACCACAGGGGGAAACTATGGCTACACCTTC
>TRBJ2-5|TRBV7-6|TRBD1|-
CASSSGHSRDSQETQYF
TGTGCCAGCAGCTCCGGTCATTCCCGGGACAGCCAAGAGACCCAGTACTTC
>TRBJ2-7|TRBV5-4|TRBD2|-
CASSLARTSGAYEQYF
TGTGCCAGCAGCTTGGCCCGGACTAGCGGAGCTTACGAGCAGTACTTC
>TRBJ2-7|TRBV27|-|few
CASSINRGGTYEQYF
TGTGCCAGCAGTATTAACAGGGGGGGTACCTACGAGCAGTACTTC
>TRBJ2-5|TRBV30|-|-
CAWSVQNQETQYF
TGTGCCTGGAGTGTTCAGAATCAAGAGACCCAGTACTTC
>TRBJ2-7|TRBV30|TRBD2|-
CAWSMGLAGSYEQYF
TGTGCCTGGAGTATGGGACTAGCGGGGTCCTACGAGCAGTACTTC
>TRBJ2-1|TRBV18|TRBD1|-
CASAPGQNSYNEQFF
TGTGCCAGCGCTCCGGGACAGAATTCCTACAATGAGCAGTTCTTC
>TRBJ2-1|TRBV2|TRBD1|-
CASSPDRDPFF
TGTGCCAGCAGTCCAGACAGGGATCCGTTCTTC
>TRBJ2-5|TRBV5-8|TRBD2|once
CASSLILAGLRETQYF
TGTGCCAGCAGCTTAATCCTAGCGGGCCTGAGGGAGACCCAGTACTTC
>TRBJ2-5|TRBV15|-|-
CATSRDQAQETQYF
TGTGCCACCAGCAGAGATCAGGCTCAAGAGACCCAGTACTTC
>TRBJ2-3|TRBV18|-|-
CASSAVWESTTDTQYF
TGTGCCAGCTCAGCGGTATGGGAGTCTACCACAGATACGCAGTATTTT
>TRBJ2-5|TRBV7-3|-|-
CASSLTVQETQYF
TGTGCCAGCAGCTTGACAGTTCAAGAGACCCAGTACTTC
>TRBJ1-5|TRBV19|TRBD1|-
CASSMGTGGKQPQHF
TGTGCCAGTAGTATGGGGACAGGGGGTAAGCAGCCCCAGCATTTT
>TRBJ1-1|TRBV2|-|-
CASSDGIPQRAFF
TGTGCCAGCAGTGATGGCATTCCCCAAAGAGCTTTCTTT
>TRBJ2-7|TRBV7-7|-|-
CAIGTLAEQYF
TGTGCTATAGGGACTCTCGCTGAGCAGTACTTC
>TRBJ2-3|TRBV6-2/TRBV6-3|TRBD2|-
CASSLAGGPDTQYF
TGTGCCAGCAGTCTAGCGGGAGGACCAGATACGCAGTATTTT
>TRBJ1-2|TRBV14|-|once
CASSQVRTLTF
TGTGCCAGCAGCCAAGTAAGGACTCTCACCTTC
>TRBJ1-1|TRBV6-4|-|-
CASSEGVWNTEAFF
TGTGCCAGCAGTGAAGGGGTTTGGAACACTGAAGCTTTCTTT